These T cell receptor beta chains were read from a single sample in a study of persistence of HIV-infected CD4 T cells. Some clones are missing from TCRdb's copy, which holds only in-frame ones; the method was immunoSEQ multiplex PCR. The sample consists of 45,000 or so clones, just under 90% of them appearing once. Their antigens remain unidentified. The specimen was CD4+ T cells sorted from PBMCs after approximately 18-hour stimulation, collected from a patient who received antiretroviral therapy. The receptor source for this set is an adult woman with HIV who was CMV-seropositive. CDR3s include the opening cysteine and the closing phenylalanine or tryptophan. The D gene is left open where the match is weak. Clone sizes are given selectively: once, few, many, or a class where the clone is expanded.

d_gene	abundance	v_gene	j_gene	len	CDR3aa	CDR3nt
TRBD2	.	TRBV7-2	TRBJ2-1	16	CASSPRLAGGVDEQFF	TGTGCCAGCAGCCCCAGACTAGCGGGGGGTGTTGATGAGCAGTTCTTC
.	.	TRBV6-7	TRBJ1-1	16	CASSSTRTGATSEAFF	TGTGCCAGCAGTTCTACGCGGACGGGGGCGACCTCTGAAGCTTTCTTT
.	few	TRBV10-1	TRBJ1-1	13	CASKGQANTEAFF	TGCGCCAGCAAGGGGCAGGCGAACACTGAAGCTTTCTTT
.	once	TRBV27	TRBJ1-6	16	CASSLSASSYNSPLHF	TGTGCCAGCAGTTTGAGCGCTTCCTCCTATAATTCACCCCTCCACTTT
.	.	TRBV3-1/TRBV3-2	TRBJ1-2	14	CASSQGAANYGYTF	TGTGCCAGCAGCCAAGGGGCCGCTAACTATGGCTACACCTTC
TRBD1	.	TRBV7-8	TRBJ1-1	14	CASSRDRGGTEAFF	TGTGCCAGCAGCCGGGACAGGGGCGGAACTGAAGCTTTCTTT
TRBD1	.	TRBV15	TRBJ1-2	17	CATSRVGMMGQSYGYTF	TGTGCCACCAGCAGAGTTGGGATGATGGGACAGTCCTATGGCTACACCTTC
.	few	TRBV19	TRBJ2-3	16	CASTGKGASSTDTQYF	TGTGCCAGTACTGGAAAGGGCGCCTCTAGCACAGATACGCAGTATTTT
TRBD1	once	TRBV19	TRBJ2-1	13	CASRDRGRNEQFF	TGTGCCTCCCGGGACAGGGGTCGTAATGAGCAGTTCTTC
TRBD1	.	TRBV11-3	TRBJ1-3	16	CASSTGQKSSGNTIYF	TGTGCCAGCAGCACGGGACAGAAGAGCTCTGGAAACACCATATATTTT
.	.	TRBV18	TRBJ1-1	13	CASSPQSAHKAFF	TGTGCCAGCTCACCACAGTCAGCACACAAAGCTTTCTTT
.	.	TRBV28	TRBJ2-7	19	CASSTRGTPQPKSSYEQYF	TGTGCCAGCAGTACCCGCGGGACTCCCCAACCCAAAAGCTCCTACGAGCAGTACTTC
.	.	TRBV7-3	TRBJ2-2	13	CASSPTNPGELFF	TGTGCCAGCAGCCCCACCAATCCCGGGGAGCTGTTTTTT
TRBD1	.	TRBV6-1	TRBJ1-5	15	CASSEGRGPGQPQHF	TGTGCCAGCAGTGAGGGGAGGGGGCCGGGGCAGCCCCAGCATTTT
TRBD1	.	TRBV3-1/TRBV3-2	TRBJ2-7	15	CASSQAGQGAREQYF	TGTGCCAGCAGCCAAGCAGGACAGGGGGCGAGGGAGCAGTACTTC
TRBD1	.	TRBV9	TRBJ2-5	16	CASSLQDRALGETQYF	TGTGCCAGCAGCCTCCAGGACAGGGCCTTGGGGGAGACCCAGTACTTC